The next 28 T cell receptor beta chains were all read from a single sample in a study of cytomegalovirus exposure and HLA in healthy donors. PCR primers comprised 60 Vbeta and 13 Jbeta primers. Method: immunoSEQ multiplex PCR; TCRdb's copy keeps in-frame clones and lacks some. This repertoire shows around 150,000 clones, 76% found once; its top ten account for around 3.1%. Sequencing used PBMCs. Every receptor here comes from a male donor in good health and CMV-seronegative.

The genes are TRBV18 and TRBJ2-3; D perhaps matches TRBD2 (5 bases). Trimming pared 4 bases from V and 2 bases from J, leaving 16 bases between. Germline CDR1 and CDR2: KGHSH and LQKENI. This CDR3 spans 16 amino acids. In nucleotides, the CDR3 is TGTGCCAGCTCACTACTGGTATCTAGCAACACAGATACGCAGTATTTT. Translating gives CASSLLVSSNTDTQYF.

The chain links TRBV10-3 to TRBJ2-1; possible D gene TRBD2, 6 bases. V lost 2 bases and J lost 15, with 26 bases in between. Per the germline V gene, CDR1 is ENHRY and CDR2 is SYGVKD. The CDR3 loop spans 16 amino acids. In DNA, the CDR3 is TGTGCCATCAGTGAGGCGGGGACGGGACTGGCAAAACGACCGTTCTTC. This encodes CAISEAGTGLAKRPFF.

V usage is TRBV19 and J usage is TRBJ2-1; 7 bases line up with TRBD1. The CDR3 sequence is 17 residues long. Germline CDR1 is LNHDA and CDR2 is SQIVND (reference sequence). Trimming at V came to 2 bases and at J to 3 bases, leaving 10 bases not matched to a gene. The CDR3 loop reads CASSIRGRDRFYNEQFF. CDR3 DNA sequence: TGTGCCAGTAGTATAAGAGGCCGGGACAGATTCTACAATGAGCAGTTCTTC.

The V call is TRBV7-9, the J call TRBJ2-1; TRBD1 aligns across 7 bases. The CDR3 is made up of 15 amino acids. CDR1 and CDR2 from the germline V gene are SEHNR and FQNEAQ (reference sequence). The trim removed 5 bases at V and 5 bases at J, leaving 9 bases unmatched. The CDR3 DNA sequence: TGTGCCAGCAGCGATGCCGGACAGGAGAACAATGAGCAGTTCTTC. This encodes CASSDAGQENNEQFF.

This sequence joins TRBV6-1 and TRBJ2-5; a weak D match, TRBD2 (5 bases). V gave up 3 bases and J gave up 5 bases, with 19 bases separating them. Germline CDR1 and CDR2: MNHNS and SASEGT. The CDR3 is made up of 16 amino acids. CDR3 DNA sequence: TGTGCCAGCAGTGAGAACAGACACCCGGGATTGGAGACCCAGTACTTC. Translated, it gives CASSENRHPGLETQYF.

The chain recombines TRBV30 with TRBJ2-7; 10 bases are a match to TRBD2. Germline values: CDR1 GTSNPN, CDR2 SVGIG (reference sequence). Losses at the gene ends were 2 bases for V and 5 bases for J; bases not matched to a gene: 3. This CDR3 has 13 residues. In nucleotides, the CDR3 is TGTGCCTGGAGTACTACTAGCGGGAACGAGCAGTACTTC. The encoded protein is CAWSTTSGNEQYF. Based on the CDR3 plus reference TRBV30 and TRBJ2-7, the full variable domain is SQTIHQWPATLVQPVGSPLSLECTVEGTSNPNLYWYRQAAGRGLQLLFYSVGIGQISSEVPQNLSASRPQDRQFILSSKKLLLSDSGFYLCAWSTTSGNEQYFGPGTRLTVT.

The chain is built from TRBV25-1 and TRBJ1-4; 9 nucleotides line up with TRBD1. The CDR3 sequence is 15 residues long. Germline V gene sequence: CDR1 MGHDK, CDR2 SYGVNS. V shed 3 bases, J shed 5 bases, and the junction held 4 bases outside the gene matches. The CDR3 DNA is TGTGCCAGCAGTGACCCCGGGACAGGGAATGAAAAACTGTTTTTT. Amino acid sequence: CASSDPGTGNEKLFF. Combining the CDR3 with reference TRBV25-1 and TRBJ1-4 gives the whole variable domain EADIYQTPRYLVIGTGKKITLECSQTMGHDKMYWYQQDPGMELHLIHYSYGVNSTEKGDLSSESTVSRIRTEHFPLTLESARPSHTSQYLCASSDPGTGNEKLFFGSGTQLSVL.

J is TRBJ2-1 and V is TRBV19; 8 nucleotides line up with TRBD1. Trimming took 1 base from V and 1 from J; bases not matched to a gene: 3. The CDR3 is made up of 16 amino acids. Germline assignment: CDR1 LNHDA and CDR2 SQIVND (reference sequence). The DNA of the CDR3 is TGTGCCAGTAGTATAGGTCGGACAGGGTCCTACAATGAGCAGTTCTTC. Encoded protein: CASSIGRTGSYNEQFF.

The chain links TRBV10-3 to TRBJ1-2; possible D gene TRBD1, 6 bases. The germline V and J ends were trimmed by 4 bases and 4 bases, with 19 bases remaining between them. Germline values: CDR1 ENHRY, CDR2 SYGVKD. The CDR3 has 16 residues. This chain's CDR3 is CAISGATGLEFYGYTF. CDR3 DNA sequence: TGTGCCATCAGTGGGGCAACAGGGCTTGAGTTCTATGGCTACACCTTC.

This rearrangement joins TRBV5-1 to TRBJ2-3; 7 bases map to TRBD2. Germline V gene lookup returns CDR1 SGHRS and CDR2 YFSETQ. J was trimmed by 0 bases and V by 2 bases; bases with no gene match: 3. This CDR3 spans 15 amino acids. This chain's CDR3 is CASSFSGPSTDTQYF. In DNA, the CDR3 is TGCGCCAGCAGCTTTAGCGGGCCTAGCACAGATACGCAGTATTTT.

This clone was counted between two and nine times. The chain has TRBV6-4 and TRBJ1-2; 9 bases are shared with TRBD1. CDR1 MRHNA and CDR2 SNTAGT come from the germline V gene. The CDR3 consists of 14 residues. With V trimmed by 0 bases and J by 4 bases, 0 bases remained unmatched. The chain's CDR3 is CASSDSTGGYGYTF. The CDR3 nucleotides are TGTGCCAGCAGTGACTCGACAGGGGGCTATGGCTACACCTTC.

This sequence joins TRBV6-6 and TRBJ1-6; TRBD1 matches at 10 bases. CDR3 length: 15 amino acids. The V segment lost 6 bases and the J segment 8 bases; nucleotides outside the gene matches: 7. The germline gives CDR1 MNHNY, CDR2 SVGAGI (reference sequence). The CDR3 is CASRTGGGNDSPLHF. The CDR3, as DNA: TGTGCCAGCAGGACAGGGGGCGGGAATGATTCACCCCTCCACTTT.

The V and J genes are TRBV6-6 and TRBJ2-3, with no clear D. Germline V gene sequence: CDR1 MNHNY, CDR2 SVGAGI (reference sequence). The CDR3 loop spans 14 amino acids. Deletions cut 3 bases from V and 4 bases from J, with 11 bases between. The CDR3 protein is CASSYLPRSDTQYF. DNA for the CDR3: TGTGCCAGCAGTTATTTACCGAGGTCAGATACGCAGTATTTT.

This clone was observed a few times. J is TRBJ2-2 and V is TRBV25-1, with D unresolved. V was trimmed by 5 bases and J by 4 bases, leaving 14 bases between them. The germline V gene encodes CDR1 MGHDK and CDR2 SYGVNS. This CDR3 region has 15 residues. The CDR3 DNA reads TGTGCCAGCAGTACCTCTAGGAGTAGCACCGGGGAGCTGTTTTTT. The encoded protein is CASSTSRSSTGELFF.

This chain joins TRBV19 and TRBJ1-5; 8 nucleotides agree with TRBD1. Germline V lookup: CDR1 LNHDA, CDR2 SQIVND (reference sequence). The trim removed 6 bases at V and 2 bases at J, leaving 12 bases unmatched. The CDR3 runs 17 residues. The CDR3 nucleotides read TGTGCCAGTAGGGCGGACAGGGAGGCAGTAGGCAATCAGCCCCAGCATTTT. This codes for CASRADREAVGNQPQHF.

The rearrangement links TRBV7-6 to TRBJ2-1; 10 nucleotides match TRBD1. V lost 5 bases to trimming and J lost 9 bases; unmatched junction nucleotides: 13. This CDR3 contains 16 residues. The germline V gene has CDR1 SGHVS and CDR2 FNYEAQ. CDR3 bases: TGTGCCAGCAGCCCCCGACCGGGACAGGGGATCGGTGAGCAGTTCTTC. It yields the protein CASSPRPGQGIGEQFF.

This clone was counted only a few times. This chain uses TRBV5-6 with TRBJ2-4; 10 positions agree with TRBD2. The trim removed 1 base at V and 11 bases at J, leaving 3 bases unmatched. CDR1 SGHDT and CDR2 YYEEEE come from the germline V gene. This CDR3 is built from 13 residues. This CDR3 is CASSLTSGNLQYF. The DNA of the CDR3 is TGTGCCAGCAGCTTGACTAGCGGGAACCTTCAGTACTTC.

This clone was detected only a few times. CDR3 amino acids: CASSMGQGVITEAFF. DNA for the CDR3: TGTGCCAGTAGTATGGGACAGGGGGTCATCACTGAAGCTTTCTTT. The chain is built from TRBV19 and TRBJ1-1; TRBD1 aligns across 11 bases. From germline, CDR1 is LNHDA and CDR2 SQIVND (reference sequence). This CDR3 comprises 15 residues. With V trimmed by 3 bases and J by 4 bases, 4 bases remained unmatched.

The chain's CDR3 is CASSQRTGRNEKLFF. CDR3 sequence (DNA): TGTGCCAGCAGTCAACGGACAGGGAGAAATGAAAAACTGTTTTTT. This chain links TRBV28 with TRBJ1-4; 8 positions agree with TRBD1. The CDR3 consists of 15 residues. Losses at the gene ends were 5 bases for V and 5 bases for J; bases not matched to a gene: 7. Germline loops: CDR1 MDHEN, CDR2 SYDVKM.

The CDR3 loop reads CASRGQTYEQYF. CDR3 bases: TGTGCCAGCAGGGGGCAGACCTACGAGCAGTACTTC. This chain uses TRBV27 with TRBJ2-7; D is possibly TRBD1 (5 bases). Trimming removed 6 bases from V and 2 bases from J, with 8 bases in between. The V gene's germline CDR1 is MNHEY and CDR2 SMNVEV (reference sequence). This CDR3 has 12 amino acids.

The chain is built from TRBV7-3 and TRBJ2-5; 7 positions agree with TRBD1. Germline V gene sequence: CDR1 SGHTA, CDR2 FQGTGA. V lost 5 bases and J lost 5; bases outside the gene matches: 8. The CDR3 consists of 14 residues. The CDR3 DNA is TGTGCCAGCAGCACTACAGGGGTGGGGGAGACCCAGTACTTC. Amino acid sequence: CASSTTGVGETQYF.

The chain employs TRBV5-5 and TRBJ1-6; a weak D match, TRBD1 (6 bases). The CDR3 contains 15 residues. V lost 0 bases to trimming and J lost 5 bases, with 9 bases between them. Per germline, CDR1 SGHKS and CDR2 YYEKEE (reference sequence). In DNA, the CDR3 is TGTGCCAGCAGCTTGGAAAGGACAGATAATTCACCCCTCCACTTT. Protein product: CASSLERTDNSPLHF. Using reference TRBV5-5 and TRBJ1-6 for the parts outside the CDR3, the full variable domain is DAGVTQSPTHLIKTRGQQVTLRCSPISGHKSVSWYQQVLGQGPQFIFQYYEKEERGRGNFPDRFSARQFPNYSSELNVNALLLGDSALYLCASSLERTDNSPLHFGNGTRLTVT.

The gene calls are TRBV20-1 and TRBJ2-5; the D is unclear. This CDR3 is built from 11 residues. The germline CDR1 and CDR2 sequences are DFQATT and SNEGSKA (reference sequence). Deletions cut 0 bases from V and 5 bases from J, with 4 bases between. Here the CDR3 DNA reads TGCAGTGCTAGAGATCGGGAGACCCAGTACTTC. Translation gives CSARDRETQYF.

The CDR3 here is CASNRDSQETQYF. The CDR3 bases are TGTGCCAGCAACCGGGACAGTCAAGAGACCCAGTACTTC. The chain couples TRBV25-1 to TRBJ2-5; 7 nucleotides align to TRBD1. Germline CDR1 reads MGHDK; CDR2 reads SYGVNS. The trim removed 7 bases at V and 2 bases at J, leaving 4 bases unmatched. CDR3 length: 13 residues.

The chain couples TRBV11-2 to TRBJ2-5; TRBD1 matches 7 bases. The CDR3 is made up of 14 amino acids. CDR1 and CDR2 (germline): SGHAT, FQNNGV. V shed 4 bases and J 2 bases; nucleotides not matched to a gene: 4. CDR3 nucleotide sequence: TGTGCCAGCAGCTCCAGACAGGGACAAGAGACCCAGTACTTC. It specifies CASSSRQGQETQYF. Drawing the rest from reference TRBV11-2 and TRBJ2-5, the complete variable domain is EAGVAQSPRYKIIEKRQSVAFWCNPISGHATLYWYQQILGQGPKLLIQFQNNGVVDDSQLPKDRFSAERLKGVDSTLKIQPAKLEDSAVYLCASSSRQGQETQYFGPGTRLLVL.

CDR3 nucleotides: TGCGCCAGCAGCCTTACGGTCATGAACACTGAAGCTTTCTTT. Translation: CASSLTVMNTEAFF. This chain uses TRBV4-1 with TRBJ1-1; D not certain. CDR1 is MGHRA and CDR2 is YSYEKL in the germline V gene. The CDR3 loop spans 14 amino acids. V lost 4 bases to trimming and J lost 0 bases, with 9 bases between them.

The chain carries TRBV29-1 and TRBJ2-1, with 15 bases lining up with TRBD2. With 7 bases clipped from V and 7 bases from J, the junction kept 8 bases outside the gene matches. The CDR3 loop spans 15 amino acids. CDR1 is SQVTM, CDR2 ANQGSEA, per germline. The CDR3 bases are TGCAGCGGCACCATTGGACTAGCGGGAGGGAATGAGCAGTTCTTC. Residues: CSGTIGLAGGNEQFF.

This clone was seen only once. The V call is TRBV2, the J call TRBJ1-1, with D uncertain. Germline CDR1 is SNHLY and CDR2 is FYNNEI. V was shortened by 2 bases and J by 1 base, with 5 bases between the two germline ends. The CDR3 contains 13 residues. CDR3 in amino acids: CASSEWQNTEAFF. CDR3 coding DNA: TGTGCCAGCAGTGAATGGCAGAACACTGAAGCTTTCTTT.